This T cell receptor (beta chain) is drawn from a study of cytomegalovirus exposure and HLA in healthy donors. Germline V CDR1 and CDR2: MNHEY, SMNVEV (reference sequence). This CDR3 has 14 residues. V dropped 5 bases and J dropped 9; count of bases not matched to a gene: 11. Healthy individuals who donated bone marrow served as the donors. 13 Jbeta primers and 60 Vbeta primers were used for the PCR. Using immunoSEQ multiplex PCR, the repertoire was profiled, and TCRdb retains in-frame clones only, with some absent. Here the sample spans about 77,000 clones, over 60% being singletons. The material sequenced was PBMCs. V is TRBV27 and J is TRBJ1-1; 8 nucleotides line up with TRBD1. This sequence originates from a man in his forties in good health and CMV-seronegative. In DNA, the CDR3 is TGTGCCAGCAGTCCCAACTTGGACAGGGTCCAAGCTTTCTTT. Protein: CASSPNLDRVQAFF.